This T cell receptor beta chain was found in a study of T cells in Graves' hyperthyroidism and ophthalmopathy. This CDR3 comprises 15 residues. Looked up from germline, CDR1 is LNHDA and CDR2 is SQIVND (reference sequence). Trimming took off 6 bases at V and 4 bases at J, with 15 bases between the two ends. Points from the study as a whole: Blood also showed most of the thyroid clonotypes that were expanded above 0.001.

There are a few counts of this clonotype. What it binds is not known. Amplified TCR beta CDR3 regions came from RNA transcripts. First-round RT-PCR of the TCR CDR3 relied on the HTBI primer set. TCRdb reprocessed the multiplex PCR reads with MiXCR, giving one entry per CDR3 protein. The sample shows over 350,000 distinct CDR3 sequences, roughly 14% of them seen only once. Diagnoses were established using clinical symptoms, serum thyroxine and TRAb, thyroid ultrasound and orbital computed tomography. The chain combines TRBV19 with TRBJ2-2; D might be TRBD2 (5 bases). What was sequenced was blood. The clonotype originates from a man younger than 30 with Graves' ophthalmopathy. DNA of the CDR3: TGTGCCAGTAGCGGGGTAGCCCTACTCACCGGGGAGCTGTTTTTT. Amino acids: CASSGVALLTGELFF.